A selection of T cell receptor beta chains follows, all from one sample in a study of blood T cell repertoires in COVID-19. Sequencing used immunoSEQ multiplex PCR; TCRdb keeps in-frame clones, though not all of them. In the table there are roughly 180,000 clones, more than 80% of which are singletons. Sample: peripheral blood. The receptors come from a woman in her sixties with acute or convalescent COVID-19. Each CDR3 is given with its conserved first and last residue. Fields, in order: J gene, V gene, CDR3 protein.

TRBJ1-1,TRBV7-9,CASGKPGAAEAFF
TRBJ1-4,TRBV7-2,CASSYGQGGGKLFF
TRBJ1-1,TRBV19,CASSNLQGRGTEAFF
TRBJ1-3,TRBV28,CASSLGLPGNTIYF
TRBJ1-5,TRBV5-4,CASSPQPESQPQHF
TRBJ2-7,TRBV5-4,CASLTGKGYEQYF
TRBJ1-1,TRBV11-3,CASSSQGLTEAFF
TRBJ1-1,TRBV3-1/TRBV3-2,CASSHGGVGTEAFF
TRBJ2-7,TRBV7-9,CASSFRGQDYEQYF
TRBJ1-2,TRBV2,CASNSGTNYGYTF
TRBJ2-1,TRBV20-1,CSASSGLAGGSSYNEQFF
TRBJ1-6,TRBV6-5,CASSYLGGHSPLHF
TRBJ2-1,TRBV19,CASSMEREVYNEQFF
TRBJ1-3,TRBV10-3,CAISEWDRRSSGNTIYF
TRBJ1-5,TRBV4-2,CASSQTGGYNQPQHF
TRBJ1-5,TRBV3-1/TRBV3-2,CASSLSGQGGQPQHF
TRBJ1-2,TRBV30,CAWTFSGWEAGYTF
TRBJ1-1,TRBV9,CASSNAGSNTEAFF
TRBJ1-1,TRBV29-1,CSVPRQGGAFF
TRBJ2-2,TRBV2,CASSRDGSAGELFF
TRBJ2-7,TRBV27,CASSTFGGGGEQYF
TRBJ2-5,TRBV24-1,CATSAPGTSGMMPQYF
TRBJ2-5,TRBV19,CASSPPAAAVKTQYF
TRBJ1-3,TRBV6-5,CASSRTEYSGNTIYF
TRBJ2-3,TRBV28,CASSYSRVSDTQYF
TRBJ1-2,TRBV4-1,CASSPDRDPYGYTF
TRBJ1-2,TRBV27,CASSPWTGESGYTF
TRBJ2-2,TRBV10-3,CAISERDTLDTGELFF
TRBJ1-6,TRBV5-1,CASHRSEYYNSPLHF
TRBJ2-1,TRBV7-3,CASSPLAGESQFF
TRBJ2-5,TRBV23-1,CASISRGGETQYF
TRBJ2-1,TRBV18,CASSPSSGSIDEQFF
TRBJ1-1,TRBV5-1,CASSTGMNTEAFF
TRBJ1-1,TRBV28,CASRKGGAGAYTEAFF
TRBJ1-1,TRBV5-1,CASSLGRGEGMNTEAFF
TRBJ2-7,TRBV7-2,CASSSTGNTGEQYF
TRBJ2-1,TRBV20-1,CSASETSGSREQFF
TRBJ2-3,TRBV5-1,CASSSAGATDTQYF
TRBJ2-3,TRBV6-1,CASSDASGSSTDTQYF
TRBJ1-2,TRBV20-1,CSASDGSYGYTF
TRBJ2-2,TRBV11-2,CASRLSARGTGELFF
TRBJ2-7,TRBV6-8,CASSWTGTSSYEQYF
TRBJ1-6,TRBV3-1/TRBV3-2,CASSTGIEGSPLHF
TRBJ2-1,TRBV3-1/TRBV3-2,CASSPSTVTYNEQFF
TRBJ2-2,TRBV30,CAWSLAEAGELFF
TRBJ1-5,TRBV28,CASNGALSNQPQHF
TRBJ2-3,TRBV2,CASSRTSGMADTQYF
TRBJ2-2,TRBV6-1,CASSEIPPLAGDKNANTGELFF
TRBJ2-2,TRBV19,CASSITSGTNTGELFF
TRBJ1-1,TRBV19,CASSGQGREAFF
TRBJ1-3,TRBV9,CASSPGGFGNTIYF
TRBJ2-5,TRBV11-2,CASSLGQGTETQYF
TRBJ1-3,TRBV30,CAWTTGRHSGNTIYF